Listed here are 8 T cell receptor beta chains from one sample, sequenced in a study of blood T cells in healthy people across ages. Primers used in a second PCR of roughly 7 to 12 cycles were a sample-barcoded 5' primer and a J-beta primer mix. Via MiXCR, TCRdb re-called the 5' RACE reads, giving one row per CDR3 protein. The table has approximately 1.5 million distinct CDR3 sequences, roughly 32% seen once. Sequencing was performed on blood. These receptors were collected from a woman aged 25 to 39 in good health.

The chain recombines TRBV14 with TRBJ2-7, with 8 bases fitting TRBD1. J lost 3 bases, V lost 3 bases, and 13 bases had no gene match. The CDR3 has 17 residues. CDR1 SGHDN and CDR2 FVKESK come from the germline V gene. In nucleotides, the CDR3 is TGTGCCAGCAGCCACCACCCACCCGGGACAGGTAACTACGAGCAGTACTTC. Protein product: CASSHHPPGTGNYEQYF.

About this clonotype: A read error is possible here, since a much larger clone lies one base away. This sequence joins TRBV4-2 and TRBJ2-4; D perhaps matches TRBD2 (5 bases). V was shortened by 8 bases and J by 1 base, with 18 bases between the two germline ends. Germline V gives CDR1 LGHNA, CDR2 YNFKEQ. There are 16 residues in the CDR3. The CDR3 DNA is TGTGCCAGCGGGGATATAGCGAATTACGCCAAAAACATTCAGTACTTC. Encoded protein: CASGDIANYAKNIQYF.

The chain employs TRBV5-1 and TRBJ2-4; possible D gene TRBD2, 7 bases. The DNA end lines up better with TRBJ2-7; the J call may be wrong. The CDR3 length is 14 residues. CDR1 and CDR2 (germline): SGHRS, YFSETQ. The CDR3 DNA follows: TGCGCCAGCAGCTGGAGGGGGGGAGGTGACGAGCAGTACTTC. Translating it yields CASSWRGGGDEQYF.

This sequence joins TRBV7-8 and TRBJ1-5; D possibly corresponds to TRBD1 (6 bases). V was pared by 4 bases and J by 7 bases, with 11 bases between. CDR1 and CDR2 (germline): SGHVS, FQNEAQ. The length of the CDR3 is 13 residues. The CDR3 reads CASSSQQGQPQHF. The CDR3 DNA is TGTGCCAGCAGCTCGCAACAGGGCCAGCCCCAGCATTTT.

This chain joins TRBV9 and TRBJ1-2, with 9 bases identical to TRBD1. Looked up from germline, CDR1 is SGDLS and CDR2 is YYNGEE. V was pared by 4 bases and J by 4 bases, with 11 bases of the junction left unmatched. This CDR3 has 16 residues. CDR3 amino acids: CASSLRSGTGIYGYTF. CDR3 DNA: TGTGCCAGCAGCCTCCGTTCCGGGACAGGGATCTATGGCTACACCTTC.

This clonotype was found a few times. The chain couples TRBV3-1 to TRBJ2-7; 11 positions match TRBD2. Per the germline V gene, CDR1 is LGHDT and CDR2 is YNNKEL (reference sequence). With 4 bases clipped from V and 4 bases from J, the junction kept 9 bases outside the gene matches. CDR3 length: 16 amino acids. The CDR3 region has the DNA TGTGCCAGCAGCCCTAGCGGGAGGAGGTTTGGTTACGAGCAGTACTTC. Its translation is CASSPSGRRFGYEQYF.

Points on this clonotype: Because it lacks the conserved phenylalanine or tryptophan at the end, this CDR3 is likely a read error. The chain uses TRBV5-4 and TRBJ2-7; D remains ambiguous. CDR3 length: 11 amino acids. Germline values: CDR1 SGHNT, CDR2 YYREEE (reference sequence). With 0 bases removed from V and 4 bases from J, the gap between germline ends came to 2 bases. CDR3 nucleotides: TGTGCCAGCAGCTTGGGATACGAGCAGTACCTC. Residues: CASSLGYEQYL.

In nucleotides, the CDR3 is TGTGCCACCAGTGATCGGGATGGAGACGAAGCTTTCTTT. Translated, it gives CATSDRDGDEAFF. The V gene is TRBV24-1, the J gene TRBJ1-1, with D unresolved. Germline V CDR1 and CDR2: KGHDR, SFDVKD. The CDR3 contains 13 residues. The ends were cut back, 3 bases at V and 8 bases at J, with 12 bases in the middle.